This entry is about one T cell receptor beta chain. This entry belongs to a study of shared clonotypes between healthy human individuals. Per the germline V gene, CDR1 is SGHDT and CDR2 is YYEEEE. The V end was cut by 3 bases, the J end by 6 bases, with 10 bases between. This CDR3 has 12 residues. Profiled with immunoSEQ multiplex PCR; TCRdb holds only in-frame clones, not every one. The sample carries 2 million to 3 million clones, around nine tenths recorded once. Sequenced material: naive CD4+ T cells sorted from blood. Stated subset: CD45RA+ positively selected. The TCR sequence derives from a young man in good health. The chain uses TRBV5-6 and TRBJ2-7; D is uncertain. The CDR3 DNA reads as TGTGCCAGCAGCTCGGGTTGGGTCGAGCAGTACTTC. The encoded protein is CASSSGWVEQYF.